This entry features one T cell receptor (beta chain) sequence. This clonotype has a single count. This clone's antigen is unknown. Base quality data are lacking; no much larger clone is found one base away. The receptor library was made with 5' RACE. The instrument given in TCRdb is Illumina HiSeq 2500. A second roughly 6 to 11 cycle PCR used a sample-barcoded 5' primer and a J-beta primer mix. A template-switch 5' adaptor carrying 12 random nucleotides introduced a unique molecular identifier onto each TCR beta cDNA molecule. Each sample yielded at least 3 million CDR3-containing paired-end reads. First-strand cDNA was synthesized from all RNA with the Mint cDNA synthesis kit, primed by a TRBC-specific oligonucleotide. Following uracil-DNA glycosylase treatment, a first 18-cycle PCR with universal primers M1SS and BC2_uni_R was performed on all cDNA. Turning to the authors' computational methods: Normalization of each sample was performed by random selection of 1 million high-quality reads, each carrying a distinct molecular identifier. Reads with shared molecular identifiers were discarded instead of being binned into consensus sequences. MiTCR, set to a Q25 quality threshold and the strictest error-elimination algorithm, was used for CDR3 identification, clonotype clustering and error correction. A nonparametric unseen species model with Euler transformation was used to estimate a lower bound on total TCR beta diversity. The public reads were reprocessed in TCRdb via fastp at Q25 and MiXCR, keeping in-frame beta chains. Rows matching on CDR3 protein sequence are summarized as one entry with the most common DNA and genes. TCRdb's processing, not the authors', yielded these V and J calls. For this sample the table gives approximately 900,000 distinct CDR3 sequences, of which 40% to 60% were detected only once. Roughly an eighth of the sample goes to the ten largest clones.

The data were obtained in a study of blood T cells in healthy people across ages (dated by TCRdb to between 2014 and 2016). With respect to the entire study: In model experiments, template switching captured roughly one uniquely barcoded TCR beta cDNA molecule for every two T cells. Age-related changes in TCR beta repertoire diversity were measured in the study by deep sequencing normalized with unique cDNA molecular identifiers. The donors were split into four age groups: young (average about 15 years), middle-aged (about 40), aged (over 55) and long-lived (roughly 80). To avoid experimental bias, donors of different ages were distributed randomly across sequencing lanes. Using the same blood draw, the study looked at two additional independent replicas of 1 million unique cDNA reads for two donors, one aged 18 to 30 and the other aged 80 or older. Paper-wide results and their limitations: Since profiling was done on bulk unsorted PBMCs, naive and antigen-experienced compartments could not be conclusively compared. Estimates of total diversity from one million sequenced T cells were regarded as lower bounds and underestimates. Donor CMV infection status was unknown, potentially confounding age-related changes in expanded clonotypes. There was a strong correlation between observed TCR beta diversity and the percentage of naive T cells measured by flow cytometry. Compared with the aged group, the long-lived group had more naive CD4+ T cells, fewer expanded clones and increased TCR diversity, a pattern suggesting age selection. Observed TCR beta diversity per million T cells fell roughly linearly with age, and a significant reduction was already apparent by age roughly 40.

Systemically healthy Caucasian individuals from Russia, 39 in total and aged roughly 6 to 95 years, were included as donors. Each donor gave ten milliliters of peripheral blood, drawn into EDTA-treated Vacutainer tubes. Ficoll-Paque density-gradient centrifugation was used to isolate PBMCs, with at least 6.5 million per sample. Trizol reagent was used to extract total RNA from the PBMCs, yielding at least 5.5 micrograms per sample. For every donor, an aliquot of PBMCs went through flow cytometry to measure the percentages of naive CD45RAhigh/CD27high T cells. The sample taken for sequencing was blood. The sequence was obtained from a man under 40 in good health.

The sequenced DNA is TGCAGTGCTAGAGATGGGAGAACTGGGGCCAACGTCCTGACTTTC. Translated, it reads CSARDGRTGANVLTF. Rearrangement joined TRBV20-1 to TRBJ2-6; TRBD2 is a weak D gene call, 5 bases matching. CDR1 and CDR2 (DFQATT, SNEGSKA) derive from the germline V gene (reference sequence). The CDR3 covers 15 residues, taking in both the cysteine and the phenylalanine. Of all the DNA, just the CDR3 is kept, 45 bases in frame from base 1. V gives up 0 bases and J gives up 2 bases, and the segment between their germline ends measures 8 bases.